These 19 T cell receptor beta chains share one sample of origin, sequenced in a study of blood T cell repertoires in COVID-19. The assay was immunoSEQ multiplex PCR, and TCRdb's table has in-frame clones only and misses some. Of more than 85,000 clones detected, about 91% appear once; the ten largest clones hold 4.2%. Sequenced material: peripheral blood. The receptors derive from a man aged 18 to 29 with acute or convalescent COVID-19.

V and J are TRBV6-1 and TRBJ1-1; no clear D gene. Deletions cut 4 bases from V and 7 bases from J, with 25 bases between. This CDR3 has 17 amino acids. In germline, CDR1 is MNHNS, CDR2 SASEGT. The CDR3 spells CASSVSGIQIGRSEAFF. Here the CDR3 DNA reads TGTGCCAGCAGTGTATCCGGGATCCAAATTGGTAGAAGTGAAGCTTTCTTT.

The genes are TRBV5-1 and TRBJ1-2; the D gene is possibly TRBD1 (6 bases). The CDR3 consists of 15 residues. Germline CDR1 is SGHRS and CDR2 is YFSETQ. V was shortened by 3 bases and J by 10 bases, with 22 bases between the two germline ends. Here the CDR3 reads CASSSTPAGEAYYTF. The CDR3 DNA is TGCGCCAGCAGCTCGACACCCGCAGGGGAAGCTTACTACACCTTC.

This chain joins TRBV6-5 and TRBJ1-4, with a tentative D call TRBD1 (6 bases). CDR3 length equals 15 residues. V dropped 5 bases and J dropped 6 bases, with 16 bases sitting between them. The germline V gene has CDR1 MNHEY and CDR2 SVGAGI. The CDR3 DNA reads TGTGCCAGCAGTCTACGGACAGAGAACTATGAAAAACTGTTTTTT. This gives the protein CASSLRTENYEKLFF.

The CDR3 nucleotides are TGTGCCATCAGTGAAGGGCGGGAGGGTCAGCCCCAGCATTTT. Protein: CAISEGREGQPQHF. V is TRBV10-3 and J is TRBJ1-5; D ambiguous. This CDR3 contains 14 residues. V was trimmed by 3 bases and J by 6 bases, leaving 12 bases between them. From germline, CDR1 is ENHRY and CDR2 SYGVKD.

The chain employs TRBV6-6 and TRBJ2-7, with 8 bases aligning to TRBD1. Trimming took 6 bases from V and 2 from J; bases not matched to a gene: 12. Germline assignment: CDR1 MNHNY and CDR2 SVGAGI (reference sequence). This CDR3 is 16 amino acids long. The chain's CDR3 is CASRGQDSLLAYEQYF. The CDR3 DNA reads TGTGCCAGCAGGGGACAGGACAGTCTGCTTGCCTACGAGCAGTACTTC.

The CDR3 DNA reads TGTGCCAGAAGCCAGTCCGTATTCCTCCGGGACAGGGACAATCAGCCCCAGCATTTT. Its translation is CARSQSVFLRDRDNQPQHF. The V call is TRBV5-3, the J call TRBJ1-5; 9 bases map to TRBD1. TRBV5-3 is an open reading frame whose function is uncertain. The CDR3 consists of 19 residues. V trimming: 4 bases; J trimming: 3 bases; junction bases outside the gene matches: 17.

This rearrangement joins TRBV19 to TRBJ1-1; the D gene is possibly TRBD1 (5 bases). In germline, CDR1 is LNHDA, CDR2 SQIVND (reference sequence). The CDR3 consists of 14 residues. V was clipped by 1 base and J by 4 bases, with 10 bases between them. CDR3 protein: CASSIGMGGTEAFF. CDR3 DNA: TGTGCCAGTAGTATAGGTATGGGGGGCACTGAAGCTTTCTTT.

This clone was seen just once. The chain is built from TRBV19 and TRBJ1-1; 7 nucleotides align to TRBD1. Germline V gene lookup returns CDR1 LNHDA and CDR2 SQIVND (reference sequence). V dropped 3 bases and J dropped 0; count of bases not matched to a gene: 7. The CDR3 is 16 residues long. CDR3 nucleotide sequence: TGTGCCAGTAGTATTTGGACAGGAGCCATGAACACTGAAGCTTTCTTT. It specifies CASSIWTGAMNTEAFF.

The V call is TRBV6-6, the J call TRBJ2-7, with 12 positions matching TRBD2. There are 17 residues in the CDR3. CDR1 MNHNY and CDR2 SVGAGI come from the germline V gene (reference sequence). V was clipped by 5 bases and J by 7 bases; unmatched bases: 15. The CDR3 protein is CASSQALAGGPYGEQYF. The DNA for the CDR3 is TGTGCCAGCAGTCAGGCCCTAGCGGGAGGGCCTTATGGGGAGCAGTACTTC.

This chain connects TRBV6-1 to TRBJ1-2, with D hard to call. The germline V gene has CDR1 MNHNS and CDR2 SASEGT. The V and J ends lost 3 bases and 2 bases respectively, with 7 bases between them. The CDR3 has 13 amino acids. CDR3 sequence reads: CASSERRNYGYTF. CDR3 DNA: TGTGCCAGCAGTGAGAGGCGCAACTATGGCTACACCTTC.

The chain is built from TRBV5-6 and TRBJ2-5; 12 bases match TRBD2. Unmatched junction bases numbered 5, after V lost 4 bases and J lost 1 base. The V gene's germline CDR1 is SGHDT and CDR2 YYEEEE. CDR3 length equals 16 residues. The CDR3 region is CASSLWTSGIQETQYF. In DNA, the CDR3 is TGTGCCAGCAGCCTCTGGACTAGCGGGATCCAAGAGACCCAGTACTTC.

This rearrangement joins TRBV30 to TRBJ1-4; D remains unclear. V shed 2 bases and J shed 4 bases, with 5 bases lying between them. Germline values: CDR1 GTSNPN, CDR2 SVGIG (reference sequence). The CDR3 is 12 amino acids. The CDR3 spells CAWSINNEKLFF. As DNA, the CDR3 is TGTGCCTGGAGTATTAATAATGAAAAACTGTTTTTT.

The gene calls are TRBV7-9 and TRBJ1-1, with D perhaps matching TRBD1 (5 bases). The CDR3 consists of 17 residues. Trimming shortened V by 1 base and J by 4 bases, and 19 bases separated the two germline ends. Germline CDR1 SEHNR, CDR2 FQNEAQ (reference sequence). CDR3 in amino acids: CASSLGSQDKAFTEAFF. The DNA of the CDR3 is TGTGCCAGCAGCTTAGGGTCACAGGACAAGGCTTTCACTGAAGCTTTCTTT. The full variable domain, rest sourced from reference TRBV7-9 and TRBJ1-1, is DTGVSQNPRHKITKRGQNVTFRCDPISEHNRLYWYRQTLGQGPEFLTYFQNEAQLEKSRLLSDRFSAERPKGSFSTLEIQRTEQGDSAMYLCASSLGSQDKAFTEAFFGQGTRLTVV.

V is TRBV5-6 and J is TRBJ1-3; TRBD1 agrees at 7 bases. J was trimmed by 4 bases and V by 2 bases; bases with no gene match: 3. The CDR3 extends over 14 amino acids. The germline V gene encodes CDR1 SGHDT and CDR2 YYEEEE. CDR3 DNA: TGTGCCAGCAGCTTCGACAGGGAAGGAAACACCATATATTTT. Its translation is CASSFDREGNTIYF.

This clone showed up just once. The J gene is TRBJ2-3, the V gene TRBV11-2; TRBD2 matches 13 bases. The germline CDR1 and CDR2 sequences are SGHAT and FQNNGV. V was pared by 0 bases and J by 2 bases, with 2 bases of the junction left unmatched. The CDR3 length is 17 residues. The chain's CDR3 is CASSLELAGGPTDTQYF. The CDR3 DNA reads as TGTGCCAGCAGCTTAGAACTAGCGGGGGGGCCCACAGATACGCAGTATTTT.

V gene TRBV3-1 (or the pseudogene TRBV3-2) combines with J gene TRBJ2-7, with 10 bases lining up with TRBD2. This CDR3 has 15 residues. V lost 4 bases and J lost 2; bases outside the gene matches: 5. Germline values: CDR1 LGHDT, CDR2 YNNKEL (reference sequence). Written as DNA, the CDR3 is TGTGCCAGCAGCCCCACTAGCGGGGCTACCTACGAGCAGTACTTC. Its protein is CASSPTSGATYEQYF.

J is TRBJ2-7 and V is TRBV21-1; the listed D gene, TRBD1, was not tested against the DNA. TRBV21-1 constitutes a pseudogene. The CDR3 contains 13 residues. CDR3 in DNA: TGTGCCAGCAGCAAAAAGGGGTTCTTAGAGCAGTACTTC. The encoded protein is CASSKKGFLEQYF.

The sample holds one count of this clone. V gene TRBV15 combines with J gene TRBJ2-3, with D tentatively TRBD1 (5 bases). V was pared by 5 bases and J by 3 bases, with 18 bases between. This CDR3 comprises 16 residues. From germline, CDR1 is LNHNV and CDR2 YYDKDF (reference sequence). The chain's CDR3 is CATSSHPRVVTDTQYF. Written as DNA, the CDR3 is TGTGCCACCAGCTCCCACCCCAGGGTTGTGACAGATACGCAGTATTTT.

The V call is TRBV12-5, the J call TRBJ2-7, with 8 bases identical to TRBD2. The CDR3 covers 16 residues. Germline values: CDR1 LGHNT, CDR2 FRNRAP. V lost 5 bases and J lost 2; bases outside the gene matches: 11. CDR3 bases: TGTGCTAGTGGTCCCCCGGGAGGGAAAAGAACCTACGAGCAGTACTTC. It specifies CASGPPGGKRTYEQYF. The full variable domain, completed using reference TRBV12-5 and TRBJ2-7, is DARVTQTPRHKVTEMGQEVTMRCQPILGHNTVFWYRQTMMQGLELLAYFRNRAPLDDSGMPKDRFSAEMPDATLATLKIQPSEPRDSAVYFCASGPPGGKRTYEQYFGPGTRLTVT.